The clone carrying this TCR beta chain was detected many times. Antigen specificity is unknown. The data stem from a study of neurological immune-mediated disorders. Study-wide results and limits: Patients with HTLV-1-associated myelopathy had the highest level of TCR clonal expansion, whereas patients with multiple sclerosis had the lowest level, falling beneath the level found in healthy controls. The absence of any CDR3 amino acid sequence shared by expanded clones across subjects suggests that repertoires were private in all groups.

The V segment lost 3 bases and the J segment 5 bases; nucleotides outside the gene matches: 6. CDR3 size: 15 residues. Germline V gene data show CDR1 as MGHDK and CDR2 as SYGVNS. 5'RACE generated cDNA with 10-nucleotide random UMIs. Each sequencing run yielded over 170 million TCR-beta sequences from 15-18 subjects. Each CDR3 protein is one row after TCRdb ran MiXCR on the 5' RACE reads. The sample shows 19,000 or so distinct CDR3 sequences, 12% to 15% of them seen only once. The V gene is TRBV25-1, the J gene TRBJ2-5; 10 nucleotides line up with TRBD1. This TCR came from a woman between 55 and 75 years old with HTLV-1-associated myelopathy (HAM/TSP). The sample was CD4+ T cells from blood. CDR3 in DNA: TGTGCCAGCAGTGACCTGACAGGGGGCGCCGAGACCCAGTACTTC. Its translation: CASSDLTGGAETQYF.